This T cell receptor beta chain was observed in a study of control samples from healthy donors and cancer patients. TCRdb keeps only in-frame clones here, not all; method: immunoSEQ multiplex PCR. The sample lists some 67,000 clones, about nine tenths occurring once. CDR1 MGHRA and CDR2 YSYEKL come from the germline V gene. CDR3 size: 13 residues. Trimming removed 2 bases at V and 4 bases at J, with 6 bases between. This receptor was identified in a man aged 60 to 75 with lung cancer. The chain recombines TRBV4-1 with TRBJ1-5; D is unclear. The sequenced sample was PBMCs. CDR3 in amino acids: CASSQKRNQPQHF. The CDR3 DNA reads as TGCGCCAGCAGCCAAAAAAGAAATCAGCCCCAGCATTTT.